The 18 T cell receptor beta chains presented below share a single source sample, sequenced in a study of cytomegalovirus exposure and HLA in healthy donors. The table came from immunoSEQ multiplex PCR; TCRdb's copy has only in-frame clones and leaves some out. Altogether approximately 150,000 clones are present, about 90% being singletons, with the ten largest covering 3% to 3.5%. Sequenced input: PBMCs. These receptors all stem from a woman in her late teens or twenties in good health and CMV-seropositive.

The rearrangement joins TRBV7-9 to TRBJ2-7; a weak D match, TRBD2 (6 bases). The length of the CDR3 is 12 residues. Germline V lookup: CDR1 SEHNR, CDR2 FQNEAQ (reference sequence). V was cut by 5 bases and J by 4 bases, with 9 bases left in between. CDR3 in DNA: TGTGCCAGCAGCAGGGCGGGATACGAGCAGTACTTC. Its protein is CASSRAGYEQYF. The variable domain in full, completed from reference TRBV7-9 and TRBJ2-7, reads DTGVSQNPRHKITKRGQNVTFRCDPISEHNRLYWYRQTLGQGPEFLTYFQNEAQLEKSRLLSDRFSAERPKGSFSTLEIQRTEQGDSAMYLCASSRAGYEQYFGPGTRLTVT.

In DNA form, the CDR3 reads TGTGCCAGCAGCTTCGGCGGGGGAGGCCAAGAGACCCAGTACTTC. It is translated as CASSFGGGGQETQYF. The V call is TRBV11-3, the J call TRBJ2-5; the match to TRBD2 covers 7 bases. Germline CDR1 SGHNT, CDR2 YENEEA. The CDR3 is 15 residues long. J was trimmed by 1 base and V by 3 bases; bases with no gene match: 5.

V and J are TRBV5-1 and TRBJ1-2; weak D call: TRBD1 (5 bases). The CDR3 loop spans 13 amino acids. The V end was cut by 5 bases, the J end by 4 bases, with 12 bases between. Germline CDR1 reads SGHRS; CDR2 reads YFSETQ. As DNA, the CDR3 is TGCGCCAGCAGATACGAAGGGGCCTATGGCTACACCTTC. It translates to CASRYEGAYGYTF. Variable domain in full (rest from reference TRBV5-1 and TRBJ1-2): KAGVTQTPRYLIKTRGQQVTLSCSPISGHRSVSWYQQTPGQGLQFLFEYFSETQRNKGNFPGRFSGRQFSNSRSEMNVSTLELGDSALYLCASRYEGAYGYTFGSGTRLTVV.

V and J are TRBV7-9 and TRBJ2-1; TRBD2 aligns across 13 bases. Germline CDR1 and CDR2: SEHNR and FQNEAQ (reference sequence). J gave up 0 bases and V 5 bases, and 7 bases lay outside the gene matches. The CDR3 spans 18 residues. CDR3 bases: TGTGCCAGCAGCCCGGGACTAGCGGGACGGAGCTCCTACAATGAGCAGTTCTTC. This translates into CASSPGLAGRSSYNEQFF.

The chain links TRBV19 to TRBJ1-1; the match to TRBD1 covers 8 bases. Trimming took 7 bases from V and 5 from J; bases not matched to a gene: 6. This CDR3 has 13 amino acids. In germline, CDR1 is LNHDA, CDR2 SQIVND (reference sequence). CDR3 residues: CASNRQGATEAFF. DNA of the CDR3: TGTGCCAGTAACAGGCAGGGGGCTACTGAAGCTTTCTTT.

The chain couples TRBV27 to TRBJ2-5; TRBD1 agrees at 9 bases. The CDR3 loop spans 16 amino acids. With 2 bases clipped from V and 3 bases from J, the junction kept 7 bases outside the gene matches. CDR1 and CDR2 from the germline V gene are MNHEY and SMNVEV (reference sequence). DNA for the CDR3: TGTGCCAGCAGTTTAGTCTACAGGGGGCAGAAAGAGACCCAGTACTTC. It translates to CASSLVYRGQKETQYF.

The V gene is TRBV6-5, the J gene TRBJ2-1, with 11 bases aligning to TRBD2. CDR1 MNHEY and CDR2 SVGAGI come from the germline V gene. With 4 bases clipped from V and 7 bases from J, the junction kept 6 bases outside the gene matches. CDR3 length equals 15 residues. The chain's CDR3 is CASSSTGTSGNEQFF. CDR3 nucleotides: TGTGCCAGCAGTTCCACCGGGACTAGCGGAAATGAGCAGTTCTTC.

The count of this clone is one. The genes are TRBV2 and TRBJ1-2, with 8 bases lining up with TRBD1. Germline CDR1 SNHLY, CDR2 FYNNEI. The CDR3 spans 20 residues. V was clipped by 3 bases and J by 8 bases; unmatched bases: 26. The CDR3 DNA is TGTGCCAGCAGTGACTTTCGGGCAGGCCGACCTGGCAGGGGGCTAGAGGGCTACACCTTC. Encoded protein: CASSDFRAGRPGRGLEGYTF.

V is TRBV4-2 and J is TRBJ2-3; D is uncertain. Trimming took 2 bases from V and 4 from J, leaving 19 bases between them. Germline V gene data show CDR1 as LGHNA and CDR2 as YNFKEQ. This CDR3 is 17 amino acids long. CDR3 region: CASSQLGSTSGSDTQYF. The CDR3 region has the DNA TGTGCCAGCAGCCAATTGGGCTCTACCTCTGGATCAGATACGCAGTATTTT.

The genes are TRBV2 and TRBJ1-2, with 12 nucleotides matching TRBD1. The CDR3 runs to 17 residues. Germline trimming cut 2 bases from V and 3 bases from J; bases unmatched to any gene: 7. Germline V gives CDR1 SNHLY, CDR2 FYNNEI. CDR3 residues: CASSEWDRGRLDYGYTF. CDR3 nucleotides: TGTGCCAGCAGTGAATGGGACAGGGGGCGCCTGGACTATGGCTACACCTTC.

The chain links TRBV9 to TRBJ2-1, with a weak D call TRBD1 (6 bases). Trimming removed 4 bases from V and 5 bases from J, with 10 bases in between. Germline V gene data show CDR1 as SGDLS and CDR2 as YYNGEE. This CDR3 is 13 amino acids long. The CDR3 coding sequence is TGTGCCAGCAGCCCGGACAGAGACAATGAGCAGTTCTTC. This gives the protein CASSPDRDNEQFF.

V and J are TRBV9 and TRBJ1-2, with D perhaps TRBD1 (5 bases). V shed 3 bases and J shed 8 bases, with 20 bases lying between them. Germline V gives CDR1 SGDLS, CDR2 YYNGEE. CDR3 length: 15 residues. Here the CDR3 reads CASSAVREGLFGYTF. In DNA, the CDR3 is TGTGCCAGCAGCGCAGTGCGGGAGGGACTCTTCGGCTACACCTTC.

The V call is TRBV7-3, the J call TRBJ2-5; D perhaps matches TRBD2 (6 bases). Trimming cost V 5 bases and J 4 bases, with 11 bases left between them. Germline values: CDR1 SGHTA, CDR2 FQGTGA. There are 13 residues in the CDR3. Written as DNA, the CDR3 is TGTGCCAGCAGCGGAGGGGTGGGAGAGACCCAGTACTTC. Residues: CASSGGVGETQYF.

The V and J genes are TRBV30 and TRBJ1-2; maybe TRBD1 (5 bases). Germline V CDR1 and CDR2: GTSNPN, SVGIG (reference sequence). V lost 3 bases, J lost 4 bases, and 18 bases lay in between. This CDR3 has 15 amino acids. The DNA of the CDR3 is TGTGCCTGGAGGGGGCTTGAGAATGAGGTCTATGGCTACACCTTC. It encodes CAWRGLENEVYGYTF.

This clone came up a few times. This chain uses TRBV19 with TRBJ2-3; 12 bases map to TRBD2. The CDR3 contains 17 residues. Trimming cost V 10 bases and J 0 bases; bases outside gene matches: 11. Germline V gene sequence: CDR1 LNHDA, CDR2 SQIVND (reference sequence). The DNA of the CDR3 is TGTGCCACCGCTCAAAAAACTAGCGGGGGGAGCACAGATACGCAGTATTTT. This gives the protein CATAQKTSGGSTDTQYF.

The genes are TRBV7-6 and TRBJ2-7; 10 bases fit TRBD1. Germline V gene sequence: CDR1 SGHVS, CDR2 FNYEAQ. V gave up 1 base and J gave up 0 bases; unmatched junction bases: 0. The length of the CDR3 is 15 residues. CDR3 amino acids: CASSLGTGGSYEQYF. The CDR3 DNA is TGTGCCAGCAGCTTAGGGACAGGGGGCTCCTACGAGCAGTACTTC.

This sequence joins TRBV5-1 and TRBJ1-3; 9 nucleotides match TRBD1. The J segment lost 0 bases and the V segment lost 4 bases, leaving 8 bases of the junction unmatched. The germline gives CDR1 SGHRS, CDR2 YFSETQ. The CDR3 covers 17 residues. The CDR3 region is CASSLGTGKTSGNTIYF. CDR3 bases: TGCGCCAGCAGCCTAGGGACAGGGAAAACCTCTGGAAACACCATATATTTT.

The chain couples TRBV30 to TRBJ1-3, with TRBD1 identical over 8 bases. The CDR3 covers 14 residues. Germline CDR1 GTSNPN, CDR2 SVGIG (reference sequence). V lost 5 bases, J lost 1 base, and 4 bases stayed unmatched. The CDR3 spells CAWETGGSGNTIYF. The CDR3 DNA follows: TGTGCCTGGGAAACAGGGGGGTCTGGAAACACCATATATTTT. The variable domain in full, completed from reference TRBV30 and TRBJ1-3, reads SQTIHQWPATLVQPVGSPLSLECTVEGTSNPNLYWYRQAAGRGLQLLFYSVGIGQISSEVPQNLSASRPQDRQFILSSKKLLLSDSGFYLCAWETGGSGNTIYFGEGSWLTVV.